This T cell receptor (beta chain) was captured in a study of blood T cell repertoires in COVID-19. The wider study: Whether acute or convalescent, the COVID-19 samples came from the United States, Italy and Spain.

Only in-frame clones appear in the TCRdb table, and some are missing; sequencing was by immunoSEQ multiplex PCR. The sample lists about 270,000 clones; 89% were seen once. Recovery among Cohort 3 donors was established by two negative PCRs, clearance, or symptom resolution. Germline assignment: CDR1 MNHEY and CDR2 SVGAGI. There are 15 residues in the CDR3. Trimming pared 0 bases from V and 1 base from J, leaving 9 bases between. The V and J genes are TRBV6-5 and TRBJ1-2; tentatively, D is TRBD1 (6 bases). The sample consisted of PBMCs or T cells enriched from blood (not recorded which). The TCR sequence derives from a woman aged 55-69 years who had recovered from COVID-19. The CDR3: CASSYSGDNNYGYTF. The CDR3 bases are TGTGCCAGCAGTTACTCTGGGGACAATAACTATGGCTACACCTTC.